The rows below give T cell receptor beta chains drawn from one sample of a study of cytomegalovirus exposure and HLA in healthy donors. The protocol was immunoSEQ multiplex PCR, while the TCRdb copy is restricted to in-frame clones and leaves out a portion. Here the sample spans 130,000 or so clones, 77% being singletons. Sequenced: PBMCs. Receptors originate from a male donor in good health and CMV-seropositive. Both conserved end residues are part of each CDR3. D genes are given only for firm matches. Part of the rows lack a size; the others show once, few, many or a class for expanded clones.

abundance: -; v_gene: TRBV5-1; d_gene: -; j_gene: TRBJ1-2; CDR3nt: TGCGCCAGCAGCTTGGAGGTCAGCGACTATGGCTACACCTTC; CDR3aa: CASSLEVSDYGYTF
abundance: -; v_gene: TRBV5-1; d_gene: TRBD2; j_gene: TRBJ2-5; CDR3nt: TGCGCCAGCAGCTCTACTAGCGGGGAAGAGACCCAGTACTTC; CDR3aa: CASSSTSGEETQYF
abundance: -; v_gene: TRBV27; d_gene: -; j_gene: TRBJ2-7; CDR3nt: TGTGCCAGCAGATTCGGAGGGAGCCGAAACGAGCAGTACTTC; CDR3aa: CASRFGGSRNEQYF
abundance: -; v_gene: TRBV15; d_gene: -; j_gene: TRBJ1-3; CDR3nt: TGTGCCACCAGCAGAGATACCCCTGGCTTGATCCCTGGAAACACCATATATTTT; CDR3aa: CATSRDTPGLIPGNTIYF
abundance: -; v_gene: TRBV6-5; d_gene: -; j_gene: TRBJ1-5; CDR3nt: TGTGCCAGCAGTGAAGTCGGGGTTTATCAGCCCCAGCATTTT; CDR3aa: CASSEVGVYQPQHF
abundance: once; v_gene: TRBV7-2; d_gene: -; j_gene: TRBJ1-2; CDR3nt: TGTGCCAGCAGCTTAAGACTCTATGGCTACACCTTC; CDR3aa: CASSLRLYGYTF
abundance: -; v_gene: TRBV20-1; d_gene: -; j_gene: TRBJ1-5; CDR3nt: TGCAGTGCTGGAGTAGGAGGACCCCAGCATTTT; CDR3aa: CSAGVGGPQHF
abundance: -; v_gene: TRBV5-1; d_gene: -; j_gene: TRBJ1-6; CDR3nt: TGCGCCAGCAGCTTGGGGGGCGTTAGCTCCTATAATTCACCCCTCCACTTT; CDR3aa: CASSLGGVSSYNSPLHF
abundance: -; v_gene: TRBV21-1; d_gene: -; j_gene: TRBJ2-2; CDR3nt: TGTGCCAGCAGCGGGACTAGCGGGAGTGGCGGGGAGCTGTTTTTT; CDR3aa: CASSGTSGSGGELFF
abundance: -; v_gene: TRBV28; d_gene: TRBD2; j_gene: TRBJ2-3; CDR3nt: TGTGCCAGCAGCCCTTTACTAGCGGGCTTTGAGGATACGCAGTATTTT; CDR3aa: CASSPLLAGFEDTQYF
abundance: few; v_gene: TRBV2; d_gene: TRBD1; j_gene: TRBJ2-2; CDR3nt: TGTGCCAGCAGCCCGGGACAGACAGGGGAGCTGTTTTTT; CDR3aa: CASSPGQTGELFF
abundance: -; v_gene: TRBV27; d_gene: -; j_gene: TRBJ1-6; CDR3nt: TGTGCCAGCAGTTTAGTTGGGGGGGCAGGTTCACCCCTCCACTTT; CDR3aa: CASSLVGGAGSPLHF
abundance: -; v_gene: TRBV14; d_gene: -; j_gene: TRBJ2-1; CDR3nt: TGTGCCAGCAGCCGACTTAACAATGAGCAGTTCTTC; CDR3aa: CASSRLNNEQFF